The rows below give T cell receptor beta chains drawn from one sample of a study of cytomegalovirus exposure and HLA in healthy donors. Data came from immunoSEQ multiplex PCR; TCRdb stores just in-frame clones and leaves some out. The sample consists of just over 150,000 clones, 65% to 85% of them appearing once. What was sequenced was PBMCs. Receptors were obtained from a man in his forties in good health and CMV-seropositive. Both conserved end residues are part of each CDR3. Fields, in order: J gene, D gene, V gene, clone size, CDR3 protein, CDR3 DNA. A D gene is named only where the DNA matches it firmly. Part of the rows lack a size; the others show once, few, many or a class for expanded clones.

j_call: TRBJ1-3; d_call: -; v_call: TRBV7-9; clone_size: -; cdr3_aa: CASSSDRSSGNTIYF; cdr3_nt: TGTGCCAGCAGCTCCGACAGGAGCTCTGGAAACACCATATATTTT
j_call: TRBJ1-1; d_call: TRBD1; v_call: TRBV30; clone_size: -; cdr3_aa: CAGDRGGNTEAFF; cdr3_nt: TGTGCCGGGGACAGGGGAGGGAACACTGAAGCTTTCTTT
j_call: TRBJ2-1; d_call: TRBD1; v_call: TRBV7-3; clone_size: -; cdr3_aa: CASSTTGGRRQFF; cdr3_nt: TGTGCCAGCAGCACAACAGGGGGTAGAAGGCAGTTCTTC
j_call: TRBJ1-4; d_call: TRBD1; v_call: TRBV7-2; clone_size: -; cdr3_aa: CASGSDRGNEKLFF; cdr3_nt: TGTGCCAGCGGCTCCGACAGGGGAAATGAAAAACTGTTTTTT
j_call: TRBJ1-1; d_call: -; v_call: TRBV9; clone_size: -; cdr3_aa: CASSSNTEAFF; cdr3_nt: TGTGCCAGCAGCTCTAACACTGAAGCTTTCTTT
j_call: TRBJ1-2; d_call: TRBD1; v_call: TRBV7-9; clone_size: -; cdr3_aa: CASSPGTGSVGYGYTF; cdr3_nt: TGTGCCAGCAGCCCCGGGACAGGGTCGGTCGGCTATGGCTACACCTTC
j_call: TRBJ2-1; d_call: TRBD2; v_call: TRBV7-9; clone_size: -; cdr3_aa: CASSSPTSVDEQFF; cdr3_nt: TGTGCCAGCAGCTCACCGACTAGCGTCGATGAGCAGTTCTTC
j_call: TRBJ1-3; d_call: -; v_call: TRBV4-3; clone_size: once; cdr3_aa: CASSQEGRGVSGNTIYF; cdr3_nt: TGCGCCAGCAGCCAAGAGGGACGGGGGGTTTCTGGAAACACCATATATTTT
j_call: TRBJ1-2; d_call: TRBD1; v_call: TRBV18; clone_size: few; cdr3_aa: CASSPKGQSGAYGYTF; cdr3_nt: TGTGCCAGCTCACCCAAGGGACAGTCAGGGGCCTATGGCTACACCTTC
j_call: TRBJ1-5; d_call: TRBD1; v_call: TRBV2; clone_size: -; cdr3_aa: CASSEGQGRPPPQHF; cdr3_nt: TGTGCCAGCAGTGAGGGACAGGGGAGGCCCCCGCCCCAGCATTTT
j_call: TRBJ2-7; d_call: -; v_call: TRBV5-4; clone_size: -; cdr3_aa: CASSAGSPYEQYF; cdr3_nt: TGTGCCAGCAGCGCGGGGAGTCCCTACGAGCAGTACTTC
j_call: TRBJ2-4; d_call: -; v_call: TRBV5-1; clone_size: -; cdr3_aa: CASSLGGRPGSAKNIQYF; cdr3_nt: TGCGCCAGCAGCTTGGGAGGGAGGCCAGGGAGCGCCAAAAACATTCAGTACTTC
j_call: TRBJ2-3; d_call: TRBD2; v_call: TRBV5-1; clone_size: -; cdr3_aa: CASSLETSGYTDTQYF; cdr3_nt: TGCGCCAGCAGCTTGGAAACTAGCGGATACACAGATACGCAGTATTTT
j_call: TRBJ1-2; d_call: -; v_call: TRBV29-1; clone_size: -; cdr3_aa: CSVEGVADTTNYGYTF; cdr3_nt: TGCAGCGTTGAAGGAGTAGCGGACACAACTAACTATGGCTACACCTTC
j_call: TRBJ2-3; d_call: TRBD2; v_call: TRBV2; clone_size: -; cdr3_aa: CASSPRLAGGYTQYF; cdr3_nt: TGTGCCAGCAGTCCTCGTCTAGCGGGGGGTTATACGCAGTATTTT
j_call: TRBJ1-5; d_call: -; v_call: TRBV6-5; clone_size: -; cdr3_aa: CASTPTSTGNQPQHF; cdr3_nt: TGTGCCAGCACCCCTACCTCTACAGGGAATCAGCCCCAGCATTTT
j_call: TRBJ2-5; d_call: -; v_call: TRBV5-4; clone_size: -; cdr3_aa: CASSLGEGWETQYF; cdr3_nt: TGTGCCAGCAGCTTGGGTGAGGGATGGGAGACCCAGTACTTC
j_call: TRBJ2-7; d_call: -; v_call: TRBV19; clone_size: once; cdr3_aa: CASSIAGYEQYF; cdr3_nt: TGTGCCAGTAGTATAGCGGGCTACGAGCAGTACTTC
j_call: TRBJ2-7; d_call: -; v_call: TRBV4-1; clone_size: -; cdr3_aa: CASSQERTASSYEQYF; cdr3_nt: TGCGCCAGCAGCCAAGAACGGACAGCGAGCTCCTACGAGCAGTACTTC
j_call: TRBJ1-4; d_call: TRBD1; v_call: TRBV7-6; clone_size: -; cdr3_aa: CASSLVAGQGIRDDEKLFF; cdr3_nt: TGTGCCAGCAGCTTAGTGGCGGGACAGGGGATTAGAGACGATGAAAAACTGTTTTTT
j_call: TRBJ2-3; d_call: TRBD2; v_call: TRBV4-3; clone_size: -; cdr3_aa: CASSQDHGLAGTDTQYF; cdr3_nt: TGCGCCAGCAGCCAAGATCACGGACTAGCGGGCACAGATACGCAGTATTTT
j_call: TRBJ1-6; d_call: TRBD1; v_call: TRBV9; clone_size: -; cdr3_aa: CASSVGPTGRNSPLHF; cdr3_nt: TGTGCCAGCAGCGTAGGCCCGACAGGGAGGAATTCACCCCTCCACTTT
j_call: TRBJ2-5; d_call: TRBD1; v_call: TRBV18; clone_size: -; cdr3_aa: CASSSRQGQETQYF; cdr3_nt: TGTGCCAGCTCCTCTCGACAGGGACAAGAGACCCAGTACTTC
j_call: TRBJ1-4; d_call: TRBD1; v_call: TRBV4-3; clone_size: -; cdr3_aa: CASSQDRSGGFEKLFF; cdr3_nt: TGCGCCAGCAGCCAAGATCGGTCAGGGGGCTTTGAAAAACTGTTTTTT
j_call: TRBJ1-1; d_call: -; v_call: TRBV9; clone_size: -; cdr3_aa: CASSAGGDGAFF; cdr3_nt: TGTGCCAGCAGCGCCGGAGGGGATGGAGCTTTCTTT
j_call: TRBJ2-3; d_call: TRBD1; v_call: TRBV5-1; clone_size: -; cdr3_aa: CASSWRDRGSLMGGTDTQYF; cdr3_nt: TGCGCCAGCAGCTGGCGGGACAGGGGAAGTTTAATGGGTGGCACAGATACGCAGTATTTT
j_call: TRBJ2-1; d_call: TRBD1; v_call: TRBV28; clone_size: -; cdr3_aa: CASSFFRQGQYNEQFF; cdr3_nt: TGTGCCAGCAGTTTTTTCCGACAGGGTCAATACAATGAGCAGTTCTTC
j_call: TRBJ1-2; d_call: TRBD1; v_call: TRBV12-5; clone_size: -; cdr3_aa: CASGLARGWSGYTF; cdr3_nt: TGTGCTAGTGGTTTGGCCAGGGGGTGGAGTGGCTACACCTTC
j_call: TRBJ1-2; d_call: -; v_call: TRBV28; clone_size: once; cdr3_aa: CASSLLAPAEPNYGYTF; cdr3_nt: TGTGCCAGCAGTTTATTAGCCCCGGCAGAACCTAACTATGGCTACACCTTC
j_call: TRBJ1-2; d_call: TRBD1; v_call: TRBV25-1; clone_size: -; cdr3_aa: CASSRGFGTGVVYGYTF; cdr3_nt: TGTGCCAGCAGTAGAGGATTCGGGACAGGAGTTGTTTATGGCTACACCTTC
j_call: TRBJ2-3; d_call: TRBD1; v_call: TRBV4-3; clone_size: -; cdr3_aa: CASSQTTGARTDTQYF; cdr3_nt: TGCGCCAGCAGCCAAACCACAGGGGCCCGCACAGATACGCAGTATTTT
j_call: TRBJ1-1; d_call: TRBD1; v_call: TRBV7-2; clone_size: -; cdr3_aa: CASSEQGANTEAFF; cdr3_nt: TGTGCCAGCAGCGAACAGGGGGCGAACACTGAAGCTTTCTTT
j_call: TRBJ1-6; d_call: TRBD1; v_call: TRBV19; clone_size: -; cdr3_aa: CASSMRGLSSPLHF; cdr3_nt: TGTGCCAGTAGCATGAGGGGGCTGAGTTCACCCCTCCACTTT
j_call: TRBJ2-3; d_call: -; v_call: TRBV9; clone_size: -; cdr3_aa: CASSSGVGPDTQYF; cdr3_nt: TGTGCCAGCAGTTCGGGGGTAGGTCCAGATACGCAGTATTTT
j_call: TRBJ2-5; d_call: -; v_call: TRBV7-2; clone_size: -; cdr3_aa: CASSLLETQYF; cdr3_nt: TGTGCCAGCAGCCTTCTGGAGACCCAGTACTTC
j_call: TRBJ1-5; d_call: TRBD1; v_call: TRBV6-4; clone_size: -; cdr3_aa: CASSETTGGQPQHF; cdr3_nt: TGTGCCAGCAGTGAGACGACAGGGGGCCAGCCCCAGCATTTT
j_call: TRBJ2-1; d_call: TRBD2; v_call: TRBV29-1; clone_size: -; cdr3_aa: CSVVGGAFHDEQFF; cdr3_nt: TGCAGCGTTGTCGGGGGGGCCTTTCACGATGAGCAGTTCTTC
j_call: TRBJ1-5; d_call: TRBD1; v_call: TRBV19; clone_size: -; cdr3_aa: CASSRDRVQPQHF; cdr3_nt: TGTGCCAGTAGCCGCGACAGGGTTCAGCCCCAGCATTTT
j_call: TRBJ1-1; d_call: -; v_call: TRBV19; clone_size: -; cdr3_aa: CASSMTRVGTEAFF; cdr3_nt: TGTGCCAGTAGTATGACCCGGGTAGGTACTGAAGCTTTCTTT
j_call: TRBJ1-2; d_call: -; v_call: TRBV4-3; clone_size: many; cdr3_aa: CASSQEGGTNYGYTF; cdr3_nt: TGCGCCAGCAGCCAAGAGGGAGGGACTAACTATGGCTACACCTTC
j_call: TRBJ2-7; d_call: -; v_call: TRBV15; clone_size: -; cdr3_aa: CATSRDFRAERLEQYF; cdr3_nt: TGTGCCACCAGCAGAGATTTTAGAGCGGAGAGGCTCGAGCAGTACTTC
j_call: TRBJ2-1; d_call: TRBD1; v_call: TRBV7-2; clone_size: -; cdr3_aa: CASSLGDRAYNEQFF; cdr3_nt: TGTGCCAGCAGCTTAGGGGACAGGGCTTACAATGAGCAGTTCTTC
j_call: TRBJ1-4; d_call: -; v_call: TRBV30; clone_size: -; cdr3_aa: CAWNPSGSEKLFF; cdr3_nt: TGTGCCTGGAACCCTTCGGGGTCGGAAAAACTGTTTTTT
j_call: TRBJ1-4; d_call: TRBD1; v_call: TRBV6-1; clone_size: -; cdr3_aa: CASSGSGGTGLRKREKLFF; cdr3_nt: TGTGCCAGCAGTGGCTCAGGGGGGACGGGCCTAAGGAAGCGTGAAAAACTGTTTTTT
j_call: TRBJ2-5; d_call: TRBD1; v_call: TRBV12-5; clone_size: -; cdr3_aa: CASGSRGTALGETQYF; cdr3_nt: TGTGCTAGTGGTTCCCGAGGGACAGCCCTGGGGGAGACCCAGTACTTC
j_call: TRBJ2-7; d_call: TRBD2; v_call: TRBV7-9; clone_size: -; cdr3_aa: CASSYIAGGSGEQYF; cdr3_nt: TGTGCCAGCAGTTATATAGCGGGGGGCTCCGGCGAGCAGTACTTC
j_call: TRBJ2-2; d_call: -; v_call: TRBV7-3; clone_size: -; cdr3_aa: CASSPLRFNTGELFF; cdr3_nt: TGTGCCAGCAGCCCTCTTAGATTTAACACCGGGGAGCTGTTTTTT
j_call: TRBJ1-2; d_call: -; v_call: TRBV7-6; clone_size: -; cdr3_aa: CASSLGPLFGYTF; cdr3_nt: TGTGCCAGCAGTTTGGGGCCTCTCTTTGGCTACACCTTC
j_call: TRBJ1-6; d_call: TRBD1; v_call: TRBV11-3; clone_size: once; cdr3_aa: CASSLCKQTGNCSPLHF; cdr3_nt: TGTGCCAGCAGCTTATGTAAGCAGACAGGGAATTGCTCACCCCTCCACTTT